This TCR beta chain originates from a study of blood T cell repertoires in COVID-19. Study context: Samples representing acute and convalescent COVID-19 were sourced from the United States, Italy and Spain.

Participants were placed into cohorts based on the clinical history they reported. A case of COVID-19 had been met by exposed participants within 2 weeks before study entry. In the original processing: Reference gene primer amplification in the assay estimated nucleated cell counts. Assay used: immunoSEQ multiplex PCR; TCRdb lists only in-frame clones, some missing. V and J calls and clone size are those listed in that table; D and trimming were worked out from the DNA. This sample yields some 150,000 clones, of which about four fifths are seen a single time; 1.6% belongs to the top ten. Trimming stripped 6 bases from V and 4 bases from J, with 22 bases between. This CDR3 region has 17 residues. Per the germline V gene, CDR1 is SNHLY and CDR2 is FYNNEI.

The sequenced sample consisted of PBMCs or T cells enriched from blood (not recorded which). The chain joins TRBV2 to TRBJ2-1; weak D call: TRBD2 (5 bases). The clonotype was recovered from a woman between 18 and 30 years old who had been exposed to COVID-19. For the CDR3, the DNA is TGTGCCAGCAGACTAAACCCTAGCCTTAACTCTTACAATGAGCAGTTCTTC. Amino acids: CASRLNPSLNSYNEQFF.